Sequencing of this T cell receptor beta chain was carried out in a study of blood T cell repertoires in COVID-19. About the research overall: Acute-phase and convalescent COVID-19 samples originated in the United States, Italy and Spain. In each case, the material was cDNA or gDNA derived from T cells, B-cell-depleted T cells, or PBMCs.

In the original analysis: Scientists estimated how many nucleated cells there were by amplifying reference gene primers. Clones were read by immunoSEQ multiplex PCR, and TCRdb kept only the in-frame ones, dropping some. V, J and clone size were drawn from that table, and D and trimming were deduced from the DNA. The sample includes fewer than 350,000 clones, about 90% seen only once; the top ten take approximately 2.2%. The CDR3 runs to 16 residues. V was trimmed by 4 bases and J by 0 bases, leaving 13 bases between them. Germline V gene data show CDR1 as GTSNPN and CDR2 as SVGIG (reference sequence).

The J gene is TRBJ1-6, the V gene TRBV30; D possibly corresponds to TRBD1 (6 bases). The specimen was peripheral blood. The TCR was taken from a woman in her twenties or thirties who had recovered from COVID-19. CDR3 loop: CAWNTGKSSYNSPLHF. The CDR3 DNA follows: TGTGCCTGGAACACAGGGAAGAGCTCCTATAATTCACCCCTCCACTTT.